One and the same sample provided the 8 T cell receptor beta chains below, sequenced in a study of blood T cell repertoires in COVID-19. Assay: immunoSEQ multiplex PCR; the TCRdb copy retains only in-frame clones and omits some. The data contain almost 200,000 clones, around 75% of them singletons. The specimen was peripheral blood. These receptors were obtained from a woman aged 35 to 49 with COVID-19, enrolled during active disease.

The gene calls are TRBV5-6 and TRBJ1-3; D not resolved. The germline V and J ends were trimmed by 0 bases and 1 base, with 8 bases remaining between them. Germline V gene data show CDR1 as SGHDT and CDR2 as YYEEEE. This CDR3 spans 15 amino acids. The CDR3 DNA reads as TGTGCCAGCAGCTTGGGGATGACATCTGGAAACACCATATATTTT. Protein: CASSLGMTSGNTIYF.

This clone is a singleton in its sample. The chain carries TRBV5-5 and TRBJ2-1; 9 bases fit TRBD2. The J segment lost 8 bases and the V segment lost 1 base, leaving 7 bases of the junction unmatched. In germline, CDR1 is SGHKS, CDR2 YYEKEE (reference sequence). CDR3 length: 15 amino acids. The DNA of the CDR3 is TGTGCCAGCAGCTTGTTGGGTAGCGGGAGACATGAGCAGTTCTTC. Amino acid sequence: CASSLLGSGRHEQFF.

V is TRBV5-1 and J is TRBJ1-4; tentative D call: TRBD1 (5 bases). The germline CDR1 and CDR2 sequences are SGHRS and YFSETQ. Deletions cut 0 bases from V and 8 bases from J, with 14 bases between. The CDR3 extends over 15 amino acids. CDR3 coding DNA: TGCGCCAGCAGCTTGGCCGGGGGAACAAGGGAAAAACTGTTTTTT. Protein sequence: CASSLAGGTREKLFF. Looking up the rest from reference TRBV5-1 and TRBJ1-4 gives the full variable domain: KAGVTQTPRYLIKTRGQQVTLSCSPISGHRSVSWYQQTPGQGLQFLFEYFSETQRNKGNFPGRFSGRQFSNSRSEMNVSTLELGDSALYLCASSLAGGTREKLFFGSGTQLSVL.

V gene TRBV7-2 combines with J gene TRBJ2-3; 9 bases are shared with TRBD2. With V trimmed by 0 bases and J by 5 bases, 9 bases remained unmatched. The CDR3 loop spans 17 amino acids. Germline CDR1 and CDR2: SGHTA and FQGNSA. CDR3: CASSLAFGRGGIDTQYF. The CDR3 DNA sequence: TGTGCCAGCAGCTTAGCTTTTGGGCGGGGGGGGATAGATACGCAGTATTTT.

The V and J genes are TRBV24-1 and TRBJ1-5, with 7 nucleotides matching TRBD1. In germline, CDR1 is KGHDR, CDR2 SFDVKD. This CDR3 spans 14 amino acids. The V segment lost 2 bases and the J segment 5 bases; nucleotides outside the gene matches: 2. As DNA, the CDR3 is TGTGCCACCAGTGATTGGGGGACAGATCAGCCCCAGCATTTT. Translated, it gives CATSDWGTDQPQHF.

This chain uses TRBV5-1 with TRBJ1-1; D might be TRBD1 (6 bases). Trimming cost V 5 bases and J 1 base, with 9 bases left between them. Germline CDR1 and CDR2: SGHRS and YFSETQ. This CDR3 comprises 13 residues. Written as DNA, the CDR3 is TGCGCCAGCAGAACGACAGGGAACACTGAAGCTTTCTTT. It is translated as CASRTTGNTEAFF.

The chain couples TRBV10-3 to TRBJ1-1; no firm D call. This CDR3 has 11 amino acids. The V end was cut by 7 bases, the J end by 11 bases, with 14 bases between. Germline loops: CDR1 ENHRY, CDR2 SYGVKD. This CDR3 is CAINGRGKAFF. CDR3 DNA: TGTGCCATCAACGGGAGAGGGAAGGCTTTCTTT.

The CDR3: CASSREGFPTEAFF. CDR3 in DNA: TGTGCCAGCTCCCGGGAGGGTTTCCCCACTGAAGCTTTCTTT. The chain is built from TRBV7-3 and TRBJ1-1; no firm D call. CDR3 length equals 14 residues. The germline V gene has CDR1 SGHTA and CDR2 FQGTGA. Trimming took off 8 bases at V and 4 bases at J, with 17 bases between the two ends.